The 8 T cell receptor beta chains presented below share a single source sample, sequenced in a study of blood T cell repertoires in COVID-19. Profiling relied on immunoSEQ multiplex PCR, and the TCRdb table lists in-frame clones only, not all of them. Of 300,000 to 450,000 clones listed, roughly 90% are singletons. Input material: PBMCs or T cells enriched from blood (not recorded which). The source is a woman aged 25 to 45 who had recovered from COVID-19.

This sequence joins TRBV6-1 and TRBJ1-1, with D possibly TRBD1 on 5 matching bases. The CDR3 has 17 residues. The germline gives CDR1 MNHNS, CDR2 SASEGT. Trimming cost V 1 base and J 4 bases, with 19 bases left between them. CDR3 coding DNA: TGTGCCAGCAGTGAAGACGCCCGAATCAGGGCCAGCACTGAAGCTTTCTTT. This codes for CASSEDARIRASTEAFF.

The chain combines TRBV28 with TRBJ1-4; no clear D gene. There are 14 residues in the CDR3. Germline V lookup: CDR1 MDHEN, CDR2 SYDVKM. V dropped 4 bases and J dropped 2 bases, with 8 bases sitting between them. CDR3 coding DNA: TGTGCCAGCAGTTCCCAATTTACTAATGAAAAACTGTTTTTT. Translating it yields CASSSQFTNEKLFF.

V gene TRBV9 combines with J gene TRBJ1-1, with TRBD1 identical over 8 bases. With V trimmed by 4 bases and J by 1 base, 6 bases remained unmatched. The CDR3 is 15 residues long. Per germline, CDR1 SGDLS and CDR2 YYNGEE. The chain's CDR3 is CASSPRDRQNTEAFF. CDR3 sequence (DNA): TGTGCCAGCAGCCCACGGGACAGGCAGAACACTGAAGCTTTCTTT.

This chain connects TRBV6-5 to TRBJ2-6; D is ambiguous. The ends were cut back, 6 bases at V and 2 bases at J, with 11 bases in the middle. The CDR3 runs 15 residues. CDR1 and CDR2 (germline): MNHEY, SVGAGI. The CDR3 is CASSPLFTGANVLTF. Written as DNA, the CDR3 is TGTGCCAGCAGCCCCCTTTTTACTGGGGCCAACGTCCTGACTTTC.

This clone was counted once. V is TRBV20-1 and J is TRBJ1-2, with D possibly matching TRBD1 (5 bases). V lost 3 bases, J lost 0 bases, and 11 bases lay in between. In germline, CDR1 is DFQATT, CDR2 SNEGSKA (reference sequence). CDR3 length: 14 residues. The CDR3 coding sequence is TGCAGTGCTAGTCGGAAGACAGCTAACTATGGCTACACCTTC. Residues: CSASRKTANYGYTF.

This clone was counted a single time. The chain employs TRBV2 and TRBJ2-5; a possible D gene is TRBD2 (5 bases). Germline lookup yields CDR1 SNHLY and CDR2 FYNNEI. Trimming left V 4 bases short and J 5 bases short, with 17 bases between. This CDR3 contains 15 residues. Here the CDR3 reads CASSALGQPSETQYF. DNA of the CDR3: TGTGCCAGCAGTGCCCTCGGGCAGCCTAGCGAGACCCAGTACTTC.

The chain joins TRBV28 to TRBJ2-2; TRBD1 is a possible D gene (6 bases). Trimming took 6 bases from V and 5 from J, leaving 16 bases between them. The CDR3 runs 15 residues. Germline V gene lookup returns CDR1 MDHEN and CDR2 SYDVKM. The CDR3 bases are TGTGCCAGCAGCGTTGGGACACCGTTGACCGGGGAGCTGTTTTTT. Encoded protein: CASSVGTPLTGELFF. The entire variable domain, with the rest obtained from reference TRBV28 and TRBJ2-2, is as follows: DVKVTQSSRYLVKRTGEKVFLECVQDMDHENMFWYRQDPGLGLRLIYFSYDVKMKEKGDIPEGYSVSREKKERFSLILESASTNQTSMYLCASSVGTPLTGELFFGEGSRLTVL.

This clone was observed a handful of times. CDR3 region: CASSYRDSEQFF. The CDR3 DNA is TGTGCCAGCTCCTACCGGGACAGTGAGCAGTTCTTC. The rearrangement joins TRBV18 to TRBJ2-1; 7 bases match TRBD1. The CDR3 totals 12 residues. The V gene end was trimmed by 6 bases and the J gene end by 9 bases; junction bases not matched to a gene: 5. CDR1 and CDR2 from the germline V gene are KGHSH and LQKENI.